Below, 9 T cell receptor beta chains from the same sample are listed, as sequenced in a study of post-analysis software for immune sequencing data. The TCR beta cDNA libraries carried unique molecular identifiers. MiXCR, applied by TCRdb to the PCR reads, yields one record per CDR3 protein. The sample carries 500,000 to 600,000 distinct CDR3 sequences, 40% to 50% recorded once. General study points: Patients showed TRBV5-6, TRBV5-1 and TRBV20-1 among roughly 5 TRBV segments more frequent than in controls.

The antigens these receptors bind are not known. Sequencing was performed on blood. The receptors originated from a girl aged 10 to 17 with multiple sclerosis.

The chain uses TRBV29-1 and TRBJ1-4; D call uncertain. The germline gives CDR1 SQVTM, CDR2 ANQGSEA. Trimming stripped 0 bases from V and 6 bases from J, with 11 bases between. The CDR3 extends over 14 amino acids. The CDR3 bases are TGCAGCGTTGAAGATCGACGGGAGGATGAAAAACTGTTTTTT. It codes for CSVEDRREDEKLFF.

This clonotype turned up a few times. The chain recombines TRBV24-1 with TRBJ2-3; possible D gene TRBD2, 5 bases. CDR1 and CDR2 from the germline V gene are KGHDR and SFDVKD. The CDR3 totals 16 residues. With 4 bases removed from V and 1 base from J, the gap between germline ends came to 14 bases. The CDR3 nucleotides read TGTGCCACCAGTGACCCACGGGGAGCGCGCACAGATACGCAGTATTTT. This translates into CATSDPRGARTDTQYF.

J is TRBJ2-7 and V is TRBV12-3 or TRBV12-4; a possible D gene is TRBD2 (5 bases). The CDR3 runs to 12 residues. The V end was cut by 1 base, the J end by 7 bases, with 8 bases between. The CDR3 loop is CASSLGTLEQYF. CDR3 nucleotides: TGTGCCAGCAGTTTAGGGACTCTTGAGCAGTACTTC.

The CDR3 nucleotides are TGTGCCAGCAGTCCCTTTACCGGGACCGCTTCCTACGAGCAGTACTTC. Translated: CASSPFTGTASYEQYF. This sequence joins TRBV12-3 or TRBV12-4 and TRBJ2-7; tentatively, D is TRBD1 or TRBD2 (5 bases each). V dropped 5 bases and J dropped 1 base, with 18 bases sitting between them. The CDR3 extends over 16 amino acids.

J is TRBJ2-7 and V is TRBV20-1; the match to TRBD2 covers 10 bases. CDR1 and CDR2 from the germline V gene are DFQATT and SNEGSKA (reference sequence). CDR3 length: 17 amino acids. J lost 4 bases, V lost 6 bases, and 18 bases had no gene match. The CDR3 DNA is TGCAGTGCGACCGGGACTAGCGTATCCCCTTTCGGGTACGAGCAGTACTTC. Its protein product is CSATGTSVSPFGYEQYF.

The rearrangement uses TRBV6-1 and TRBJ2-3; D not certain. The CDR3 runs 15 residues. The germline gives CDR1 MNHNS, CDR2 SASEGT. V gave up 4 bases and J gave up 0 bases, with 11 bases separating them. CDR3 sequence reads: CASSGELRSTDTQYF. CDR3 nucleotides: TGTGCCAGCAGTGGGGAACTACGAAGCACAGATACGCAGTATTTT.

The chain combines TRBV20-1 with TRBJ2-1, with 12 nucleotides matching TRBD2. CDR1 and CDR2 from the germline V gene are DFQATT and SNEGSKA (reference sequence). V lost 2 bases and J lost 8; bases outside the gene matches: 4. The CDR3 has 14 residues. This chain's CDR3 is CSARRTSGAYEQFF. CDR3 bases: TGCAGTGCTAGACGGACTAGCGGGGCTTATGAGCAGTTCTTC.

J is TRBJ2-7 and V is TRBV20-1; D call uncertain. The length of the CDR3 is 11 residues. Germline V gives CDR1 DFQATT, CDR2 SNEGSKA (reference sequence). The V end was cut by 5 bases, the J end by 6 bases, with 11 bases between. The CDR3 sequence: CSAPLPGEQYF. DNA of the CDR3: TGCAGTGCTCCCCTCCCCGGCGAGCAGTACTTC.

In this sample, this clonotype turned up a few times. The rearrangement joins TRBV5-5 to TRBJ2-5; 7 bases align to TRBD2. Germline loops: CDR1 SGHKS, CDR2 YYEKEE (reference sequence). The length of the CDR3 is 16 residues. Unmatched junction bases numbered 6, after V lost 0 bases and J lost 1 base. In DNA form, the CDR3 reads TGTGCCAGCAGCTTGGTGCCCGGGGGGAGCCAAGAGACCCAGTACTTC. Amino acid sequence: CASSLVPGGSQETQYF.